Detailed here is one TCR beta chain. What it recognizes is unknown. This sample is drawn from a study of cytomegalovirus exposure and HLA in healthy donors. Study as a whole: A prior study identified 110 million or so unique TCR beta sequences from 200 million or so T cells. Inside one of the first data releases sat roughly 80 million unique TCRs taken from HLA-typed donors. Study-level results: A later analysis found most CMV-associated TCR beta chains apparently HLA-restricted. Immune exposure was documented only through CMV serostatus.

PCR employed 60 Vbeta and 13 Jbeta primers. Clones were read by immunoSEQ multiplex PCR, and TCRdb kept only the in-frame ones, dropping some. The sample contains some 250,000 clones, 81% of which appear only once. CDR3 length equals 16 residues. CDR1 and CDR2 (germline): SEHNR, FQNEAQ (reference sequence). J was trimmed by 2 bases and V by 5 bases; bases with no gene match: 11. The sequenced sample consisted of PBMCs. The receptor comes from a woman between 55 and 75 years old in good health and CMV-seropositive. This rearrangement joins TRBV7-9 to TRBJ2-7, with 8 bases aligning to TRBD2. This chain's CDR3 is CASSRTSGTRTYEQYF. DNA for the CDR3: TGTGCCAGCAGCCGCACCTCCGGGACTAGAACCTACGAGCAGTACTTC. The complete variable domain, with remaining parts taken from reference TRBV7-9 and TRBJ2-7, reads DTGVSQNPRHKITKRGQNVTFRCDPISEHNRLYWYRQTLGQGPEFLTYFQNEAQLEKSRLLSDRFSAERPKGSFSTLEIQRTEQGDSAMYLCASSRTSGTRTYEQYFGPGTRLTVT.